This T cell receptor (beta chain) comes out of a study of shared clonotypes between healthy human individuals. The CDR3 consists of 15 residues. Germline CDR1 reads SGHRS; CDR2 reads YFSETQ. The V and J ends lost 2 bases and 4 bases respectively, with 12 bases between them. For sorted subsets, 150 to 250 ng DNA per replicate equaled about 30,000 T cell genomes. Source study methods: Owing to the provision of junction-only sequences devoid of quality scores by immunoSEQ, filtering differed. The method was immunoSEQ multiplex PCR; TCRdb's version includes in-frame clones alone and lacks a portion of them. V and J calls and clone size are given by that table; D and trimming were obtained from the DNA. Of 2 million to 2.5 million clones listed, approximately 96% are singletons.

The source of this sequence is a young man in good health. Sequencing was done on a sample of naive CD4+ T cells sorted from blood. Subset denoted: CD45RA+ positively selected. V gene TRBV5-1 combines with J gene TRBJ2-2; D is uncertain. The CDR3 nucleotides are TGCGCCAGCAGCTTCTACGATGGTAGCACCGGGGAGCTGTTTTTT. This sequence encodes CASSFYDGSTGELFF.